This T cell receptor (beta chain) derives from a study of control samples from healthy donors and cancer patients. The V segment lost 4 bases and the J segment 9 bases; nucleotides outside the gene matches: 18. Per the germline V gene, CDR1 is SGHRS and CDR2 is YFSETQ. The CDR3 contains 18 residues. The method was immunoSEQ multiplex PCR; TCRdb's version includes in-frame clones alone and lacks a portion of them. The table lists around 140,000 clones, roughly 90% of them singletons, with 6% to 9.5% in the top ten. The chain is built from TRBV5-1 and TRBJ2-1; 11 nucleotides line up with TRBD2. Material for sequencing was PBMCs. The receptor's source is a man between 50 and 59 years old with head and neck cancer. The CDR3 DNA sequence: TGCGCCAGCAGCCACACTAGCGGGAGTCATAACGCCGGGAGTGAGCAGTTCTTC. Amino acid sequence: CASSHTSGSHNAGSEQFF.